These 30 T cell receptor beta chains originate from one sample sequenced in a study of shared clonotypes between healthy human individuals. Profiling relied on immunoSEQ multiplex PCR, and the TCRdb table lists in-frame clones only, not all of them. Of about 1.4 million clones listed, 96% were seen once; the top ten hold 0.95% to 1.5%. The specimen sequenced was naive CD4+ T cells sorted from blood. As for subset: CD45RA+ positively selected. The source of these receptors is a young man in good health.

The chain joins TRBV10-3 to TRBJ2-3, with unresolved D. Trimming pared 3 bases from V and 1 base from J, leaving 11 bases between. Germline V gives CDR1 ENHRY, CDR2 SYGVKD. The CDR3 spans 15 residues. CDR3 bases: TGTGCCATCAGTGACGTGGAAAGGGGCACAGATACGCAGTATTTT. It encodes CAISDVERGTDTQYF.

In nucleotides, the CDR3 is TGTGCCAGCAGCGGACAGGGACCACAGGGGCTCGCTACCTATGGCTACACCTTC. Translated, it gives CASSGQGPQGLATYGYTF. The chain carries TRBV28 and TRBJ1-2, with 8 bases matching TRBD1. CDR1 and CDR2 (germline): MDHEN, SYDVKM. CDR3 length: 18 residues. V shed 6 bases, J shed 4 bases, and the junction held 19 bases outside the gene matches.

Here the CDR3 reads CASSLDPDTGELFF. In DNA, the CDR3 is TGTGCCAGCAGCTTAGATCCGGATACCGGGGAGCTGTTTTTT. The chain recombines TRBV11-2 with TRBJ2-2; D is undetermined. Germline V gene data show CDR1 as SGHAT and CDR2 as FQNNGV. Trimming stripped 0 bases from V and 5 bases from J, with 7 bases between. The CDR3 is 14 residues long.

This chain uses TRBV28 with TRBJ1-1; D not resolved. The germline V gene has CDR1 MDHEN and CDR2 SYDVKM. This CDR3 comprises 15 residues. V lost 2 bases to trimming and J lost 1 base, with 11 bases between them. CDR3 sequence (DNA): TGTGCCAGCAGTTTACTCGGTGCGGCGAACACTGAAGCTTTCTTT. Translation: CASSLLGAANTEAFF.

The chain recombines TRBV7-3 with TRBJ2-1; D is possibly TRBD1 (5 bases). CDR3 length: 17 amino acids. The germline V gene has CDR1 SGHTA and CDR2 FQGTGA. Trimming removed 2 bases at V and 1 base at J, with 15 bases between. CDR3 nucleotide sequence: TGTGCCAGCAGCTTATACCCTAGGACACCGTCCTACAATGAGCAGTTCTTC. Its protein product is CASSLYPRTPSYNEQFF.

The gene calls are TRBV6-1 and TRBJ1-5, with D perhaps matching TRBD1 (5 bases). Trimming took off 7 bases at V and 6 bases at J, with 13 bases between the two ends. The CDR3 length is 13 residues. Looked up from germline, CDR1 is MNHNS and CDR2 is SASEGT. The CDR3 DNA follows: TGTGCCAGCATAAGGCAGGGCGGTCAGCCCCAGCATTTT. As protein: CASIRQGGQPQHF.

DNA of the CDR3: TGTGCCAGCAGCCCCTCGGGGAGAGGGACTGAAGCTTTCTTT. Translated, it gives CASSPSGRGTEAFF. The V call is TRBV7-9, the J call TRBJ1-1; D call uncertain. Trimming stripped 5 bases from V and 5 bases from J, with 15 bases between. The germline gives CDR1 SEHNR, CDR2 FQNEAQ (reference sequence). The length of the CDR3 is 14 residues.

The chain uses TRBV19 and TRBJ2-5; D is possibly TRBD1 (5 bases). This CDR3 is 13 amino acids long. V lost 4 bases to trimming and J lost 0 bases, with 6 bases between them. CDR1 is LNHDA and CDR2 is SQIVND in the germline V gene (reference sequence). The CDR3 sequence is CASSRQYQETQYF. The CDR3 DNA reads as TGTGCCAGTAGTAGACAGTACCAAGAGACCCAGTACTTC.

The CDR3 nucleotides read TGTGCCAGCAGCCGACAGGGGGACTATGGCTACACCTTC. It yields the protein CASSRQGDYGYTF. The rearrangement links TRBV14 to TRBJ1-2; 9 nucleotides match TRBD1. The CDR3 is 13 amino acids. V gave up 4 bases and J gave up 3 bases; unmatched junction bases: 0. Germline V gene data show CDR1 as SGHDN and CDR2 as FVKESK.

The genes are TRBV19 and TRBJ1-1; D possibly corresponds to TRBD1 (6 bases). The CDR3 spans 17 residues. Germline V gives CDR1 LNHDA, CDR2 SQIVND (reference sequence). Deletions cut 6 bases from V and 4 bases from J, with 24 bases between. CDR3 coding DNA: TGTGCCAGTAGAATCAGGCGGAACGGGGTAGGGGGCACTGAAGCTTTCTTT. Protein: CASRIRRNGVGGTEAFF.

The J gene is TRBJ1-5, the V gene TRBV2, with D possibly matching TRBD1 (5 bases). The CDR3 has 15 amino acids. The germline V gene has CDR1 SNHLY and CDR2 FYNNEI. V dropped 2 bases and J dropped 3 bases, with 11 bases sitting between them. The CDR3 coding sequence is TGTGCCAGCAGTGAAATCAGGGTGGACAATCAGCCCCAGCATTTT. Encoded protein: CASSEIRVDNQPQHF.

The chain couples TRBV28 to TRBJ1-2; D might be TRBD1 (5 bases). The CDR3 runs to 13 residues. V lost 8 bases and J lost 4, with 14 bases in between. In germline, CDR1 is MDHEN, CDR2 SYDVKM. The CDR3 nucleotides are TGTGCCAGCGTTTCCTTTGACAGCTATGGCTACACCTTC. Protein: CASVSFDSYGYTF.

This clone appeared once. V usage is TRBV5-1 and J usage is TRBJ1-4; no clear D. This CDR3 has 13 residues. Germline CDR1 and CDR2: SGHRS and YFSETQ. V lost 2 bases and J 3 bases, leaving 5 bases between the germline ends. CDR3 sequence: CASSFGSNEKLFF. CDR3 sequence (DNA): TGCGCCAGCAGCTTTGGTTCTAATGAAAAACTGTTTTTT. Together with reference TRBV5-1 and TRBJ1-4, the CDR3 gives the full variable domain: KAGVTQTPRYLIKTRGQQVTLSCSPISGHRSVSWYQQTPGQGLQFLFEYFSETQRNKGNFPGRFSGRQFSNSRSEMNVSTLELGDSALYLCASSFGSNEKLFFGSGTQLSVL.

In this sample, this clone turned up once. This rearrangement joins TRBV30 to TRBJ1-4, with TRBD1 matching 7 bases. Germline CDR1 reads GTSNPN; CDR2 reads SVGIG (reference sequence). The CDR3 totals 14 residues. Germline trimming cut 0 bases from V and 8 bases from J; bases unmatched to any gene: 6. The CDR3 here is CAWSVGQSKEKLFF. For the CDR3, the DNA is TGTGCCTGGAGTGTGGGACAGAGTAAGGAAAAACTGTTTTTT.

CDR3 in DNA: TGTGCCAGCAGTTTATTAAGTGGGGGCGCCCCTAACTATGGCTACACCTTC. Residues: CASSLLSGGAPNYGYTF. The genes are TRBV28 and TRBJ1-2; the D gene is possibly TRBD1 (6 bases). Germline CDR1 reads MDHEN; CDR2 reads SYDVKM. This CDR3 contains 17 residues. The V end lost 1 base, the J end lost 0 bases, and 15 bases lay between the germline ends.

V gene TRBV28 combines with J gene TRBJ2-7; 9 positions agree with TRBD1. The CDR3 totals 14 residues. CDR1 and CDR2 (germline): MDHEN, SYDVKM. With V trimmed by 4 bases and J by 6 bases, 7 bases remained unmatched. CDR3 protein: CASSSIQGAREQYF. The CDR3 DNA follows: TGTGCCAGCAGTTCCATACAGGGGGCGCGCGAGCAGTACTTC.

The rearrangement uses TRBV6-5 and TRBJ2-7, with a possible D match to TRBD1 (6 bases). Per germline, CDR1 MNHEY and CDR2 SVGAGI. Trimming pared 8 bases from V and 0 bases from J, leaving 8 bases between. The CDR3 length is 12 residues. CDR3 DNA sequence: TGTGCCAGCTCGGGACACTCCTACGAGCAGTACTTC. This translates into CASSGHSYEQYF.

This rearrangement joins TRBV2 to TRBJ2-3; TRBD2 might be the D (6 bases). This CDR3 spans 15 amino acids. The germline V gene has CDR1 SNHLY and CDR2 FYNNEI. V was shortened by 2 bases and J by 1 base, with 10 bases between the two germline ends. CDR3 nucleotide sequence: TGTGCCAGCAGTGAACGAGCGGGTGGCACAGATACGCAGTATTTT. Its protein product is CASSERAGGTDTQYF.

The CDR3 bases are TGCGCCAGCAGCTCGCACTGGTTAGGGGGCTGGACAGATACGCAGTATTTT. Translation: CASSSHWLGGWTDTQYF. The chain recombines TRBV5-1 with TRBJ2-3; 7 nucleotides line up with TRBD1. Germline CDR1 SGHRS, CDR2 YFSETQ. The ends lost 3 bases at V and 3 bases at J; junction bases unmatched: 13. The CDR3 has 17 amino acids.

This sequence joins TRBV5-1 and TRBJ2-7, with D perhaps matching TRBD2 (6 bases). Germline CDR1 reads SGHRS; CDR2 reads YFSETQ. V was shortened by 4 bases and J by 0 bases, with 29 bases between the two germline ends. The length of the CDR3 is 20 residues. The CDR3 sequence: CASSQFGSLRSASVSYEQYF. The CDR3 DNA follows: TGCGCCAGCAGCCAATTTGGTAGTCTCCGGTCGGCTAGCGTCTCCTACGAGCAGTACTTC.

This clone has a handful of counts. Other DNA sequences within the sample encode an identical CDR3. CDR3 DNA sequence: TGTGCCAGCAGTTCCCTCTACGAGCAGTACTTC. Its translation: CASSSLYEQYF. The gene calls are TRBV27 and TRBJ2-7; no firm D call. The V and J ends lost 4 bases and 3 bases respectively, with 4 bases between them. Germline V gene lookup returns CDR1 MNHEY and CDR2 SMNVEV (reference sequence). The CDR3 contains 11 residues.

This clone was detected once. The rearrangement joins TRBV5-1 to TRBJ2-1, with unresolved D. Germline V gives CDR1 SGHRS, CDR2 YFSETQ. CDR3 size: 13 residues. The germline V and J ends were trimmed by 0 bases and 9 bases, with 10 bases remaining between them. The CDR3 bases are TGCGCCAGCAGCTTGGGCCTTCGGCGTGAGCAGTTCTTC. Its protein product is CASSLGLRREQFF.

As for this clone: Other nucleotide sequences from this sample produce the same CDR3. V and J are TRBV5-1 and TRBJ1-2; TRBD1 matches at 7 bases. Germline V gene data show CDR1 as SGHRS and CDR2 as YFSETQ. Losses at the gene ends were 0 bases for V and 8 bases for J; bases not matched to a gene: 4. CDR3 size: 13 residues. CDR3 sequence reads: CASSLGQGGGYTF. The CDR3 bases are TGCGCCAGCAGCTTGGGACAGGGTGGAGGCTACACCTTC.

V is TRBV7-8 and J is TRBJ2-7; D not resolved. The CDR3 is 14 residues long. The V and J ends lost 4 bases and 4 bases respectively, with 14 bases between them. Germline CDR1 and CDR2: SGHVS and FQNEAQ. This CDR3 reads CASSSHPAGYEQYF. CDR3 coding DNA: TGTGCCAGCAGCTCGCATCCTGCCGGGTACGAGCAGTACTTC. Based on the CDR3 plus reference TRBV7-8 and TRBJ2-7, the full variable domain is GAGVSQSPRYKVAKRGQDVALRCDPISGHVSLFWYQQALGQGPEFLTYFQNEAQLDKSGLPSDRFFAERPEGSVSTLKIQRTQQEDSAVYLCASSSHPAGYEQYFGPGTRLTVT.

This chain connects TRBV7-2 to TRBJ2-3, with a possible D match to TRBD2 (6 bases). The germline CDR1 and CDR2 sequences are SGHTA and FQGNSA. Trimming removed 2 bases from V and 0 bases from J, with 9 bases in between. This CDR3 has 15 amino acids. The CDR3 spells CASSLTGGSTDTQYF. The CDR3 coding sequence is TGTGCCAGCAGCTTAACCGGGGGAAGCACAGATACGCAGTATTTT.

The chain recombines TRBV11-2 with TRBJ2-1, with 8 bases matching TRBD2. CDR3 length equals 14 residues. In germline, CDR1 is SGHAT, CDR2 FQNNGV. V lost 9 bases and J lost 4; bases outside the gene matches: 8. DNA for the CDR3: TGTGCCAGTTCTCGGGAGGGCCTATACAATGAGCAGTTCTTC. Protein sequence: CASSREGLYNEQFF.

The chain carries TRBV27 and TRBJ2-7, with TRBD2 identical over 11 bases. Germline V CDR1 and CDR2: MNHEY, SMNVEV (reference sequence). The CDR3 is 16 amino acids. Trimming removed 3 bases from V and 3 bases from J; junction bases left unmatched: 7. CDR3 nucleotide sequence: TGTGCCAGCAGTTTGCTAGCGGGAGGTAGAGGCTACGAGCAGTACTTC. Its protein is CASSLLAGGRGYEQYF.

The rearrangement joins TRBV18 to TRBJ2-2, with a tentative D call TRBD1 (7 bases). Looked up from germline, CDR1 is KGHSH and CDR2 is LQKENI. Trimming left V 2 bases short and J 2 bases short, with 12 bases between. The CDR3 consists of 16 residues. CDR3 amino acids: CASSPNQGGNTGELFF. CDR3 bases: TGTGCCAGCTCACCAAACCAGGGGGGAAACACCGGGGAGCTGTTTTTT.

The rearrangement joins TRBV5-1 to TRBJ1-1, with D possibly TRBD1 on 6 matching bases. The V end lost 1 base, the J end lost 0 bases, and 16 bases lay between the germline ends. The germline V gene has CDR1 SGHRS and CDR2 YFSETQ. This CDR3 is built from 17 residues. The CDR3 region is CASSLRGTRGLNTEAFF. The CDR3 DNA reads TGCGCCAGCAGCTTGAGGGGGACAAGGGGCTTGAACACTGAAGCTTTCTTT. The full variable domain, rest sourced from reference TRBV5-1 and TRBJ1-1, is KAGVTQTPRYLIKTRGQQVTLSCSPISGHRSVSWYQQTPGQGLQFLFEYFSETQRNKGNFPGRFSGRQFSNSRSEMNVSTLELGDSALYLCASSLRGTRGLNTEAFFGQGTRLTVV.

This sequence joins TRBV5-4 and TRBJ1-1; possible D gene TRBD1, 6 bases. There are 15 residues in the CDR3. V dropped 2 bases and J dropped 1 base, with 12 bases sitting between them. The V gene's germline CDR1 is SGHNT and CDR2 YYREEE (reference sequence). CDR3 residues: CASSFLQGWNTEAFF. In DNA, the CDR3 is TGTGCCAGCAGCTTTCTCCAGGGGTGGAACACTGAAGCTTTCTTT.